One and the same sample provided the 6 T cell receptor beta chains below, sequenced in a study of cytomegalovirus exposure and HLA in healthy donors. Primers included in the PCR were 60 Vbeta and 13 Jbeta primers. This table comes from immunoSEQ multiplex PCR, and its TCRdb copy is limited to in-frame clones, with some not included. The sample spans over 150,000 clones; the ten largest clones claim almost 0.75%. The material sequenced was PBMCs. The receptors shown here come from a boy between 10 and 17 years old in good health and CMV-seronegative.

The rearrangement joins TRBV4-1 to TRBJ1-1, with 7 bases aligning to TRBD1. Germline V gene sequence: CDR1 MGHRA, CDR2 YSYEKL. V dropped 5 bases and J dropped 3; count of bases not matched to a gene: 6. The CDR3 is made up of 14 amino acids. CDR3 DNA: TGCGCCAGCAGCGAGCGGACAGGCCACACTGAAGCTTTCTTT. As protein: CASSERTGHTEAFF.

V usage is TRBV7-8 and J usage is TRBJ2-1, with no clear D. Germline V gives CDR1 SGHVS, CDR2 FQNEAQ. The CDR3 is 17 amino acids. V was cut by 3 bases and J by 2 bases, with 17 bases left in between. The CDR3 nucleotides are TGTGCCAGCAGCTTTCCCCGGCGAGGCCAACCCTACAATGAGCAGTTCTTC. It translates to CASSFPRRGQPYNEQFF.

The chain combines TRBV4-1 with TRBJ2-3; TRBD1 matches at 9 bases. J gave up 4 bases and V 4 bases, and 9 bases lay outside the gene matches. Germline V CDR1 and CDR2: MGHRA, YSYEKL. CDR3 length equals 16 residues. The CDR3 DNA sequence: TGCGCCAGCAGCCTCCCAGGACAGGGGAGGCCAGATACGCAGTATTTT. Its protein product is CASSLPGQGRPDTQYF.

The J gene is TRBJ2-6, the V gene TRBV6-5; TRBD1 is a possible D gene (5 bases). V lost 1 base and J 5 bases, leaving 12 bases between the germline ends. The germline V gene encodes CDR1 MNHEY and CDR2 SVGAGI. There are 16 residues in the CDR3. This CDR3 reads CASSYWGLSRANVLTF. DNA of the CDR3: TGTGCCAGCAGTTACTGGGGCCTTTCGAGGGCCAACGTCCTGACTTTC.

The chain couples TRBV11-3 to TRBJ2-3, with a possible D match to TRBD2 (6 bases). Trimming left V 3 bases short and J 3 bases short, with 13 bases between. This CDR3 spans 15 amino acids. Germline V gene data show CDR1 as SGHNT and CDR2 as YENEEA. CDR3 in DNA: TGTGCCAGCAGCTTTGGAGGGAGATTTACAGATACGCAGTATTTT. Translating it yields CASSFGGRFTDTQYF.

The chain uses TRBV4-3 and TRBJ2-3; D unclear. The germline CDR1 and CDR2 sequences are LGHNA and YSLEER. This CDR3 contains 14 residues. V was trimmed by 3 bases and J by 6 bases, leaving 13 bases between them. DNA of the CDR3: TGCGCCAGCAGCCAGTATCTAGAGCATGATACGCAGTATTTT. Its translation: CASSQYLEHDTQYF.